These T cell receptor beta chains were read from a single sample in a study of blood T cell repertoires in COVID-19. The method was immunoSEQ multiplex PCR; TCRdb's version includes in-frame clones alone and lacks a portion of them. The sample lists around 300,000 clones, 90% occurring once. Sequencing was carried out using PBMCs or T cells enriched from blood (not recorded which). The receptors were sampled from a woman under 40 who had recovered from COVID-19. The CDR3 runs from the conserved cysteine through the conserved F or W. Each record gives: D gene, J gene, V gene, clone size, CDR3 DNA, CDR3 protein. A D gene is named only where the DNA matches it firmly. Clone sizes are given selectively: once, few, many, or a class where the clone is expanded.

NA,TRBJ1-2,TRBV12-3/TRBV12-4,NA,TGTGCCAGCATTGGGCCAAACTATGGCTACACCTTC,CASIGPNYGYTF
TRBD2,TRBJ2-1,TRBV7-7,NA,TGTGCTAGCAGCTCCCGGACTAGCGGGAGCGATGAGCAGTTCTTC,CASSSRTSGSDEQFF
NA,TRBJ2-7,TRBV9,few,TGTGCCAGCAGCGTAGACCCACTGGCGGGAACTCTCTACGAGCAGTACTTC,CASSVDPLAGTLYEQYF
NA,TRBJ1-2,TRBV28,once,TGTGCCAGCAGTATCGGACAGACCCCGGGTAAGGATGGCTACACCTTC,CASSIGQTPGKDGYTF
TRBD1,TRBJ1-3,TRBV30,NA,TGTGCCTGGAGTACCGGACAGGGTGGAAACACCATATATTTT,CAWSTGQGGNTIYF
NA,TRBJ1-1,TRBV19,once,TGTGCCAGCCGACTGGCAACGAACACTGAAGCTTTCTTT,CASRLATNTEAFF
NA,TRBJ2-2,TRBV4-3,NA,TGCGCCAGCAGCCCGGGGAGGGGGTCCGGGGAGCTGTTTTTT,CASSPGRGSGELFF
TRBD1,TRBJ1-3,TRBV5-5,NA,TGTGCCAGCAGACTGAGGGACAGCCAAAACTCTGGAAACACCATATATTTT,CASRLRDSQNSGNTIYF
TRBD1,TRBJ1-6,TRBV7-9,NA,TGTGCCAGCAGCTCTACAGGGGCTCACAATTCACCCCTCCACTTT,CASSSTGAHNSPLHF
TRBD2,TRBJ2-1,TRBV4-2,once,TGTGCCAGCAGCCTTACCCGGCTAGCGGATGAGCAGTTCTTC,CASSLTRLADEQFF
TRBD2,TRBJ2-5,TRBV3-1/TRBV3-2,once,TGTGCCAGCAGCCCTGATCGACTAGCGGGAGTCGAGACCCAGTACTTC,CASSPDRLAGVETQYF
NA,TRBJ2-3,TRBV5-5,NA,TGTGCCAGCAGCCCGGGGTTACAGAGCACAGATACGCAGTATTTT,CASSPGLQSTDTQYF
TRBD1,TRBJ2-7,TRBV6-2/TRBV6-3,NA,TGTGCCAGCAGTTACTGGGACAGGGCCTACGAGCAGTACTTC,CASSYWDRAYEQYF
TRBD1,TRBJ1-1,TRBV30,NA,TGTGCCTGGAGTGTACAGGGGGTCACTGAAGCTTTCTTT,CAWSVQGVTEAFF
TRBD1,TRBJ2-1,TRBV6-4,NA,TGTGCCAGCAGCGGACAGGGAGCGGGTGCGGCTGAGCAGTTCTTC,CASSGQGAGAAEQFF
NA,TRBJ1-1,TRBV11-2,NA,TGTGCCAGCAGCTTAATATCTGAAGCTTTCTTT,CASSLISEAFF
TRBD1,TRBJ2-2,TRBV28,once,TGTGCCAGCCTGACCGGGACAGGGGCCGGGGAGCTGTTTTTT,CASLTGTGAGELFF
NA,TRBJ2-1,TRBV28,NA,TGTGCCACCCGCCAATGGCGGGCCTCCTACAATGAGCAGTTCTTC,CATRQWRASYNEQFF
NA,TRBJ2-7,TRBV7-9,NA,TGTGCCAGCAGCTTAGGACAGGTGGGCTCCTACGAGCAGTACTTC,CASSLGQVGSYEQYF
NA,TRBJ2-1,TRBV7-8,NA,TGTGCCAGCAGCTTAAGAGTGAAGGGGGGGCTTAACAATGAGCAGTTCTTC,CASSLRVKGGLNNEQFF
NA,TRBJ1-5,TRBV5-1,NA,TGCGCCAGCAGCTTGGAGAGGGAGCAGCCCCAGCATTTT,CASSLEREQPQHF
NA,TRBJ1-4,TRBV5-1,NA,TGCGCCAGCAGCTCCTCGACACCGAATGAAAAACTGTTTTTT,CASSSSTPNEKLFF
NA,TRBJ2-3,TRBV5-1,NA,TGCGCCAGCAGCTTGGGTGCCTCGGAGTGGGGCACAGATACGCAGTATTTT,CASSLGASEWGTDTQYF
NA,TRBJ2-3,TRBV7-2,NA,TGTGCCAGCAGCTTTTTCCACCAGTCCTCCACAGATACGCAGTATTTT,CASSFFHQSSTDTQYF
NA,TRBJ1-2,TRBV28,NA,TGTGCCAGCAGTTTATTTAGTAGCTATGGCTACACCTTC,CASSLFSSYGYTF
NA,TRBJ1-1,TRBV4-2,NA,TGTGCCAGCAGCCACGGGGGAGACACTGAAGCTTTCTTT,CASSHGGDTEAFF
NA,TRBJ2-7,TRBV27,once,TGTGCCAGCAGGAGCCTGGACAGACCCTACGAGCAGTACTTC,CASRSLDRPYEQYF
NA,TRBJ2-2,TRBV19,NA,TGTGCCAGTACCACCTCGAGCCACACCGGGGAGCTGTTTTTT,CASTTSSHTGELFF
NA,TRBJ1-2,TRBV9,NA,TGTGCCAGCAGCGTAGGACTCCCCTATGGCTACACCTTC,CASSVGLPYGYTF
NA,TRBJ1-2,TRBV28,NA,TGTGCCAGCAGTTTAGGTACAGGGATCAACTATGGCTACACCTTC,CASSLGTGINYGYTF
TRBD2,TRBJ2-1,TRBV30,once,TGTGCCTGGAGGACGGGAGGGAGGGTTGAGCAGTTCTTC,CAWRTGGRVEQFF
TRBD2,TRBJ2-1,TRBV24-1,once,TGTGCCACCAGTGATCCCCTGGAACGGGAGGATTACAATGAGCAGTTCTTC,CATSDPLEREDYNEQFF
NA,TRBJ1-6,TRBV7-3,NA,TGTGCCAGCAGCTTACAAGGGGGTCTTGAAGGATCCCTCCACTTT,CASSLQGGLEGSLHF
TRBD2,TRBJ2-7,TRBV7-9,NA,TGTGCCAGCAGTAAAGGACTCGGGACTAGCGGCTTCTCCTACGAGCAGTACTTC,CASSKGLGTSGFSYEQYF
NA,TRBJ2-7,TRBV3-1/TRBV3-2,NA,TGTGCCAGCAGCCAAGAGAGGATTACCCCCTACTACGAGCAGTACTTC,CASSQERITPYYEQYF
TRBD2,TRBJ2-7,TRBV6-5,NA,TGTGCCAGCGAGAGAGCGGGAGGGCTTGACAACGAGCAGTACTTC,CASERAGGLDNEQYF
TRBD1,TRBJ2-7,TRBV25-1,NA,TGTGCCAGCAGTGAAAGTAGGGACAGGGGATACGAGCAGTACTTC,CASSESRDRGYEQYF
TRBD1,TRBJ1-5,TRBV9,once,TGTGCCAGCAGCGGACAGGGTAGCAATCAGCCCCAGCATTTT,CASSGQGSNQPQHF
NA,TRBJ2-7,TRBV9,NA,TGTGCCCACTACGAGCAGTACTTC,CAHYEQYF
TRBD1,TRBJ2-7,TRBV6-2/TRBV6-3,once,TGTGCCAGCAGTTACGGAAACAGGGGGATCGCCTACGAGCAGTACTTC,CASSYGNRGIAYEQYF
TRBD1,TRBJ1-2,TRBV28,NA,TGTGCCCACTCTTGGGACAGGACAAATGGCTACACCTTC,CAHSWDRTNGYTF
NA,TRBJ2-2,TRBV7-9,NA,TGTGCCAGCAGTCGCGGAGGGCCAAACACCGGGGAGCTGTTTTTT,CASSRGGPNTGELFF
TRBD1,TRBJ2-3,TRBV12-5,once,TGTGCTAGTGGTTTCGGACAGGGGGGCACAGATACGCAGTATTTT,CASGFGQGGTDTQYF
NA,TRBJ2-2,TRBV4-3,NA,TGCGCCAGCAGCCAAGATCGCAGGGGTGCCGGGGAGCTGTTTTTT,CASSQDRRGAGELFF
NA,TRBJ1-2,TRBV28,NA,TGTGCCAGCAGTGTTCAGGGCACTGCCGGTGGCTACACCTTC,CASSVQGTAGGYTF
NA,TRBJ1-1,TRBV25-1,once,TGTGCCAGCAGTGGACGACTCGCTGAAGCTTTCTTT,CASSGRLAEAFF
NA,TRBJ2-7,TRBV9,NA,TGTGCCAGCAGCGTAGGTAGCGGAGTCGCCTACGAGCAGTACTTC,CASSVGSGVAYEQYF
TRBD1,TRBJ1-1,TRBV19,NA,TGTGCCAGTACCCAGGACAGGGGAATAAACACTGAAGCTTTCTTT,CASTQDRGINTEAFF
TRBD1,TRBJ2-5,TRBV7-3,NA,TGTGCCAGCAGCCAGACAGGGGCCCAAGAGACCCAGTACTTC,CASSQTGAQETQYF
TRBD1,TRBJ2-3,TRBV10-3,NA,TGTGCCATCAAAACTAGGGGACAGGGGGCAGATACGCAGTATTTT,CAIKTRGQGADTQYF
NA,TRBJ2-5,TRBV3-1/TRBV3-2,NA,TGTGCCAGCAGCCGGGGACTCAGTCAAGAGACCCAGTACTTC,CASSRGLSQETQYF